Below, 26 T cell receptor beta chains from the same sample are listed, as sequenced in a study of T cell responses to AZD1222 COVID-19 vaccine (dated by TCRdb to the early 2020s). The sample's time point, from its label and the paper: baseline before first vaccination. The library was prepared using the immunoSEQ multiplex PCR assay. Drawn from immuneACCESS, this table holds only the in-frame rearrangements with V and J called that TCRdb kept. Clones are partly lost; checked studies trace under half to an unresolved V gene and leave the rest unexplained. The sample yields 90,000 to 150,000 clones; 88% were counted once. The top ten clonotypes cover 2.4% of the sample. Sequenced material: peripheral blood, taken on day 0 of AZD1222 vaccination. Source of these receptors: an adult in good health.

The gene calls are TRBV18 and TRBJ2-7; D not certain. V gave up 3 bases and J gave up 7 bases, with 19 bases separating them. CDR3 length: 15 residues. Germline V gene sequence: CDR1 KGHSH, CDR2 LQKENI. CDR3 DNA sequence: TGTGCCAGCTCACCCTTTGAAAGAGATTACGAGGAGCAGTACTTC. Its protein product is CASSPFERDYEEQYF.

V is TRBV28 and J is TRBJ2-3; D is uncertain. This CDR3 comprises 14 residues. CDR1 and CDR2 (germline): MDHEN, SYDVKM. Between the trimmed V and J ends, which lost 6 bases and 4 bases, there was a span of 14 bases. The CDR3 coding sequence is TGTGCCAGCAGCAGAGAGGCCCGGGCAGATACGCAGTATTTT. It is translated as CASSREARADTQYF.

The genes are TRBV28 and TRBJ1-5; 7 positions match TRBD1. The germline V gene has CDR1 MDHEN and CDR2 SYDVKM. After removal of 10 bases from V and 6 bases from J, the junction contained 9 bases not matched to a gene. This CDR3 has 13 residues. The chain's CDR3 is CATHQGGRQPQHF. In DNA form, the CDR3 reads TGTGCCACCCACCAGGGGGGGCGTCAGCCCCAGCATTTT.

The chain links TRBV29-1 to TRBJ2-1, with 14 bases fitting TRBD2. This CDR3 contains 17 residues. Trimming cost V 6 bases and J 9 bases; bases outside gene matches: 16. Germline loops: CDR1 SQVTM, CDR2 ANQGSEA. CDR3 in amino acids: CSVEGTSGSGFMGEQFF. CDR3 nucleotide sequence: TGCAGCGTGGAGGGGACTAGCGGGAGTGGGTTTATGGGTGAGCAGTTCTTC.

This sequence joins TRBV29-1 and TRBJ1-2, with 8 bases identical to TRBD1. Per the germline V gene, CDR1 is SQVTM and CDR2 is ANQGSEA. Trimming took 8 bases from V and 8 from J; bases not matched to a gene: 7. CDR3 size: 11 residues. CDR3 in amino acids: CSIGQGDGYTF. The CDR3 region has the DNA TGCAGCATCGGACAGGGTGACGGCTACACCTTC.

This sequence joins TRBV28 and TRBJ1-5; D gene uncertain. V lost 10 bases to trimming and J lost 2 bases, with 18 bases between them. The germline V gene encodes CDR1 MDHEN and CDR2 SYDVKM. This CDR3 is built from 15 residues. The CDR3 bases are TGTGCCACCTCCAGACCCACGAAGGGCAATCAGCCCCAGCATTTT. Translated: CATSRPTKGNQPQHF.

V and J are TRBV6-6 and TRBJ2-3; D is undetermined. Trimming removed 5 bases at V and 1 base at J, with 16 bases between. Germline lookup yields CDR1 MNHNY and CDR2 SVGAGI (reference sequence). CDR3 length equals 16 residues. The CDR3 coding sequence is TGTGCCAGCAGTCTGGACCCGCCACGGGGCACAGATACGCAGTATTTT. Encoded protein: CASSLDPPRGTDTQYF.

The chain employs TRBV4-2 and TRBJ1-5; 8 nucleotides line up with TRBD1. The V gene end was trimmed by 7 bases and the J gene end by 1 base; junction bases not matched to a gene: 6. CDR1 is LGHNA and CDR2 is YNFKEQ in the germline V gene. There are 15 residues in the CDR3. The CDR3 DNA reads as TGTGCCAGCAACCGCGACAGGGGAAGCAATCAGCCCCAGCATTTT. This translates into CASNRDRGSNQPQHF.

This chain links TRBV3-1 (or the pseudogene TRBV3-2) with TRBJ2-7, with D maybe TRBD1 (6 bases). The CDR3 runs to 16 residues. V was clipped by 2 bases and J by 0 bases, with 14 bases between them. The germline V gene has CDR1 LGHDT and CDR2 YNNKEL (reference sequence). The CDR3 region has the DNA TGTGCCAGCAGCCAAAGACAGGCAACTAGCTCCTACGAGCAGTACTTC. Its protein product is CASSQRQATSSYEQYF.

The CDR3: CASSPSGSRSQPQHF. CDR3 DNA sequence: TGTGCCAGCAGCCCAAGTGGGTCCCGAAGTCAGCCCCAGCATTTT. The J gene is TRBJ1-5, the V gene TRBV2; the D is unclear. The CDR3 totals 15 residues. V dropped 6 bases and J dropped 6 bases, with 18 bases sitting between them. Germline V gene data show CDR1 as SNHLY and CDR2 as FYNNEI.

The chain couples TRBV2 to TRBJ2-1, with 9 bases fitting TRBD1. Germline assignment: CDR1 SNHLY and CDR2 FYNNEI. This CDR3 spans 15 amino acids. V lost 5 bases, J lost 8 bases, and 10 bases stayed unmatched. In nucleotides, the CDR3 is TGTGCCAGCAGTCCCCGGGACAGGGTGACCCATGAGCAGTTCTTC. Translation gives CASSPRDRVTHEQFF.

The genes are TRBV12-3 or TRBV12-4 and TRBJ1-2, with D perhaps TRBD1 (5 bases). CDR3 length: 13 residues. The germline V and J ends were trimmed by 6 bases and 8 bases, with 16 bases remaining between them. In DNA, the CDR3 is TGTGCCAGCAGCCGGGGACGCCCGGCGGGCTACACCTTC. It encodes CASSRGRPAGYTF.

The chain combines TRBV27 with TRBJ2-3, with TRBD2 matching over 11 bases. The CDR3 sequence is 15 residues long. CDR1 and CDR2 (germline): MNHEY, SMNVEV (reference sequence). V was clipped by 3 bases and J by 5 bases; unmatched bases: 4. The CDR3: CASSFIAGGGDTQYF. The CDR3 DNA sequence: TGTGCCAGCAGTTTCATAGCGGGAGGGGGAGATACGCAGTATTTT.

The chain employs TRBV7-3 and TRBJ2-1, with 7 positions matching TRBD2. CDR1 and CDR2 from the germline V gene are SGHTA and FQGTGA. The ends lost 2 bases at V and 6 bases at J; junction bases unmatched: 1. The CDR3 consists of 13 residues. CDR3 sequence reads: CASSLAGVNEQFF. The CDR3 nucleotides are TGTGCCAGCAGCTTAGCGGGAGTCAATGAGCAGTTCTTC.

The chain links TRBV3-1 (or the pseudogene TRBV3-2) to TRBJ2-7; 7 bases line up with TRBD1. The junction had 5 bases not matched to a gene; V was cut back by 3 bases and J by 3 bases. The germline CDR1 and CDR2 sequences are LGHDT and YNNKEL (reference sequence). This CDR3 spans 14 amino acids. The CDR3 here is CASSHVRGSYEQYF. CDR3 DNA: TGTGCCAGCAGCCACGTCAGGGGGAGCTACGAGCAGTACTTC.

The gene calls are TRBV5-6 and TRBJ2-7; a possible D gene is TRBD1 (7 bases). With 7 bases removed from V and 6 bases from J, the gap between germline ends came to 20 bases. Looked up from germline, CDR1 is SGHDT and CDR2 is YYEEEE. The CDR3 has 14 residues. In nucleotides, the CDR3 is TGTGCCAGCTTTCGACAGGGAGGTCTCCCCGAGCAGTACTTC. This encodes CASFRQGGLPEQYF.

This clone was detected only once. V usage is TRBV11-3 and J usage is TRBJ2-3, with D tentatively TRBD1 or TRBD2 (5 bases each). The CDR3 runs 15 residues. V lost 5 bases and J lost 7, with 19 bases in between. Germline lookup yields CDR1 SGHNT and CDR2 YENEEA. CDR3 nucleotide sequence: TGTGCCAGCAGCGTAACGCCGGGACCCCCAAATACGCAGTATTTT. This encodes CASSVTPGPPNTQYF. Supplemented by reference TRBV11-3 and TRBJ2-3, the full variable domain reads EAGVVQSPRYKIIEKKQPVAFWCNPISGHNTLYWYLQNLGQGPELLIRYENEEAVDDSQLPKDRFSAERLKGVDSTLKIQPAELGDSAVYLCASSVTPGPPNTQYFGPGTRLTVL.

The V call is TRBV14, the J call TRBJ2-1; no clear D gene. V was pared by 1 base and J by 8 bases, with 21 bases between. CDR3 length equals 17 residues. Looked up from germline, CDR1 is SGHDN and CDR2 is FVKESK. CDR3 sequence (DNA): TGTGCCAGCAGCCAAGGTACCGGGCCAGCGCGTCGGGATGAGCAGTTCTTC. Protein: CASSQGTGPARRDEQFF.

V gene TRBV19 combines with J gene TRBJ1-1, with D uncertain. The CDR3 contains 13 residues. The V gene's germline CDR1 is LNHDA and CDR2 SQIVND (reference sequence). V gave up 5 bases and J gave up 3 bases, with 10 bases separating them. This CDR3 reads CASSVKGDTEAFF. As DNA, the CDR3 is TGTGCCAGTAGTGTGAAAGGAGACACTGAAGCTTTCTTT.

The chain is built from TRBV27 and TRBJ1-4; D gene ambiguous. V gave up 0 bases and J gave up 3 bases, with 11 bases separating them. The CDR3 extends over 16 amino acids. The germline V gene encodes CDR1 MNHEY and CDR2 SMNVEV (reference sequence). CDR3 sequence reads: CASSLSSRLANEKLFF. CDR3 nucleotides: TGTGCCAGCAGTTTATCGTCAAGGCTGGCTAATGAAAAACTGTTTTTT.

The chain combines TRBV2 with TRBJ1-6, with 8 bases matching TRBD1. CDR1 and CDR2 (germline): SNHLY, FYNNEI. This CDR3 contains 15 residues. V dropped 2 bases and J dropped 7; count of bases not matched to a gene: 4. CDR3 amino acids: CASSESTGVNSPLHF. DNA for the CDR3: TGTGCCAGCAGTGAATCGACAGGGGTAAATTCACCCCTCCACTTT. Full variable domain (remainder filled in from reference TRBV2 and TRBJ1-6): EPEVTQTPSHQVTQMGQEVILRCVPISNHLYFYWYRQILGQKVEFLVSFYNNEISEKSEIFDDQFSVERPDGSNFTLKIRSTKLEDSAMYFCASSESTGVNSPLHFGNGTRLTVT.

The chain recombines TRBV5-1 with TRBJ2-3; 10 bases line up with TRBD2. The V gene's germline CDR1 is SGHRS and CDR2 YFSETQ. The CDR3 runs to 16 residues. J gave up 1 base and V 4 bases, and 6 bases lay outside the gene matches. This CDR3 is CASSQGLAKGTDTQYF. CDR3 bases: TGCGCCAGCAGCCAGGGACTAGCGAAGGGCACAGATACGCAGTATTTT. The full variable domain, rest sourced from reference TRBV5-1 and TRBJ2-3, is KAGVTQTPRYLIKTRGQQVTLSCSPISGHRSVSWYQQTPGQGLQFLFEYFSETQRNKGNFPGRFSGRQFSNSRSEMNVSTLELGDSALYLCASSQGLAKGTDTQYFGPGTRLTVL.

Only a few counts were recorded for this clone. V usage is TRBV9 and J usage is TRBJ1-2; D unresolved. The CDR3 consists of 16 residues. Germline V lookup: CDR1 SGDLS, CDR2 YYNGEE. The V gene lost 3 bases and the J gene lost 4 bases, with 19 bases spanning the gap. In DNA form, the CDR3 reads TGTGCCAGCAGCGCCGACCCGCTGACATCCCCCTATGGCTACACCTTC. This codes for CASSADPLTSPYGYTF.

This clone was seen a few times. An end of the junction does not agree with germline; a read error may underlie this. The chain has TRBV7-7 and TRBJ2-5; no reliable D call. This CDR3 contains 13 residues. Germline-derived CDR1 and CDR2 are SSHAT and FNYEAQ (reference sequence). CDR3 nucleotides: TGTGCTAGCAGCTCCGCGGCTCGGGAGACCCAGTACTTC. Protein sequence: CASSSAARETQYF.

V gene TRBV18 combines with J gene TRBJ2-1, with 7 bases aligning to TRBD1. The CDR3 consists of 13 residues. Trimming at V came to 9 bases and at J to 3 bases, leaving 5 bases not matched to a gene. Germline CDR1 KGHSH, CDR2 LQKENI. The CDR3 DNA reads TGTGCCAGTCAACAGGGGAACTACAATGAGCAGTTCTTC. It specifies CASQQGNYNEQFF.

V is TRBV19 and J is TRBJ1-4, with 9 positions matching TRBD1. The germline CDR1 and CDR2 sequences are LNHDA and SQIVND (reference sequence). V lost 6 bases and J lost 8; bases outside the gene matches: 10. This CDR3 is built from 15 residues. CDR3: CASRRPGQGEEKLFF. The DNA of the CDR3 is TGTGCCAGTAGGAGGCCGGGACAGGGAGAGGAAAAACTGTTTTTT.